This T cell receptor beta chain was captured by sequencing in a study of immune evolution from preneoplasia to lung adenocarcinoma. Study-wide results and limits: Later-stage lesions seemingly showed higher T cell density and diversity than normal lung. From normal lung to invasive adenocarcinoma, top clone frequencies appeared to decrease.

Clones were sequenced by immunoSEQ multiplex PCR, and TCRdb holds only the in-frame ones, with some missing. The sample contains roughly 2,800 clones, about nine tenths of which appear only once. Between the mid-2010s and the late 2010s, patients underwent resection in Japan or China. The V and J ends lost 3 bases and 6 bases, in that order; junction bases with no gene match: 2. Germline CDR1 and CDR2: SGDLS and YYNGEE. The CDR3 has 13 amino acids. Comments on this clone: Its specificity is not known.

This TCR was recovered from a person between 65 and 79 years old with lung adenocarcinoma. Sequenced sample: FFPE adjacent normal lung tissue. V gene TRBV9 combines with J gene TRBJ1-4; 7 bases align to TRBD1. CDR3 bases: TGTGCCAGCAGCGGTGGACAGGATGAAAAACTGTTTTTT. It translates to CASSGGQDEKLFF.